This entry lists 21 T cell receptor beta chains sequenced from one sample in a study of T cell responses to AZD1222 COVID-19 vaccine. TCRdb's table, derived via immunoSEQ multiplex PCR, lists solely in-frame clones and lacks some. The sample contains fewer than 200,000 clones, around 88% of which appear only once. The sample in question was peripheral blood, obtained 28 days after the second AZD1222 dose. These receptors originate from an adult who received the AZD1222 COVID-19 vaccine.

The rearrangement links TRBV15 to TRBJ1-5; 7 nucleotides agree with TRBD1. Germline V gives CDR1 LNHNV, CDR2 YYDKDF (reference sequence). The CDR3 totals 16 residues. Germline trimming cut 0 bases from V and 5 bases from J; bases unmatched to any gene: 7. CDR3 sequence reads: CATSRDWGQTYQPQHF. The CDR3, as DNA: TGTGCCACCAGCAGAGATTGGGGACAGACCTATCAGCCCCAGCATTTT.

The CDR3 is CASSSTGTGVYGYTF. The CDR3 DNA is TGTGCCAGTAGTTCGACCGGGACAGGGGTCTATGGCTACACCTTC. The genes are TRBV19 and TRBJ1-2; TRBD1 aligns across 10 bases. Germline trimming cut 5 bases from V and 4 bases from J; bases unmatched to any gene: 7. CDR3 size: 15 residues. Germline V CDR1 and CDR2: LNHDA, SQIVND (reference sequence). Together with reference TRBV19 and TRBJ1-2, the CDR3 gives the full variable domain: DGGITQSPKYLFRKEGQNVTLSCEQNLNHDAMYWYRQDPGQGLRLIYYSQIVNDFQKGDIAEGYSVSREKKESFPLTVTSAQKNPTAFYLCASSSTGTGVYGYTFGSGTRLTVV.

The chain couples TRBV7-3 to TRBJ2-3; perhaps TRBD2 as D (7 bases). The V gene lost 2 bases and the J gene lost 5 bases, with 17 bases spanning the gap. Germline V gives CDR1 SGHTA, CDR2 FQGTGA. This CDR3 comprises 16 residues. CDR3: CASSLGIRGGRDTQYF. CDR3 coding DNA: TGTGCCAGCAGCTTAGGCATTAGGGGGGGCCGAGATACGCAGTATTTT.

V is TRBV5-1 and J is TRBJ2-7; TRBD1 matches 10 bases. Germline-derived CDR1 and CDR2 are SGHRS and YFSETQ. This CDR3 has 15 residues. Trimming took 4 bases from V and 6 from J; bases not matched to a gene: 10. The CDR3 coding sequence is TGCGCCAGCAGCAGGAGAGGGACAGGGGAGGGCGAGCAGTACTTC. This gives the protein CASSRRGTGEGEQYF.

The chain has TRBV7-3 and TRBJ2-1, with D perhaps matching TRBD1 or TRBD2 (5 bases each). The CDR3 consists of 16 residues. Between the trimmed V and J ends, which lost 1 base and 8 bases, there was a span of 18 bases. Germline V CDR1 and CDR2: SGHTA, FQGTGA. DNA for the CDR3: TGTGCCAGCAGCTTAAACGGCCCAGGGACGTTCGATGAGCAGTTCTTC. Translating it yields CASSLNGPGTFDEQFF.

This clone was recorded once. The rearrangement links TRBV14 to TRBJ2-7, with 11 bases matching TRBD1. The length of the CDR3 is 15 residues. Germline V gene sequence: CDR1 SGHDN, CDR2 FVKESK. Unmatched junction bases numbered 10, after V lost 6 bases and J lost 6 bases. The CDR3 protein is CASSLRTGGLGEQYF. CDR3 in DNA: TGTGCCAGCAGTCTCCGGACAGGGGGCTTAGGCGAGCAGTACTTC.

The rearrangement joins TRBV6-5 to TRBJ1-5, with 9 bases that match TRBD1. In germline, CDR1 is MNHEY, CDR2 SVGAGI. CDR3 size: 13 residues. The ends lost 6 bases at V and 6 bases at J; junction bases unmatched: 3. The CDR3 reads CASSPGQGQPQHF. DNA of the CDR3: TGTGCCAGCAGCCCGGGACAGGGTCAGCCCCAGCATTTT.

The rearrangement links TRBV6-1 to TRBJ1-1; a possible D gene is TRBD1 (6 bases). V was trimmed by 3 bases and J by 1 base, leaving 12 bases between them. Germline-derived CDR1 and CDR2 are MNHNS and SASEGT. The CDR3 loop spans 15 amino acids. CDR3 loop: CASSDKGQQNTEAFF. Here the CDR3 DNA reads TGTGCCAGCAGTGATAAAGGACAGCAGAACACTGAAGCTTTCTTT.

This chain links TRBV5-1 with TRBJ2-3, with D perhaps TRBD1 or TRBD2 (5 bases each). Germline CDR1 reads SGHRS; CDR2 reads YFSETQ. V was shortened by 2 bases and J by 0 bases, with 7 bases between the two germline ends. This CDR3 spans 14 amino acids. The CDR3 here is CASSLRDSTDTQYF. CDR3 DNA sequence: TGCGCCAGCAGCTTACGGGACAGCACAGATACGCAGTATTTT.

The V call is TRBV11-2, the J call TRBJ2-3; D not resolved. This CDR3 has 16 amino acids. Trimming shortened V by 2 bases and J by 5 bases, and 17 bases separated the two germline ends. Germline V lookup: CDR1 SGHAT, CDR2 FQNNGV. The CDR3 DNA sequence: TGTGCCAGCAGCTTATTCCGCGGCCCCCCGGAAGATACGCAGTATTTT. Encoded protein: CASSLFRGPPEDTQYF. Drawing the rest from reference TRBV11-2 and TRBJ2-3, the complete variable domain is EAGVAQSPRYKIIEKRQSVAFWCNPISGHATLYWYQQILGQGPKLLIQFQNNGVVDDSQLPKDRFSAERLKGVDSTLKIQPAKLEDSAVYLCASSLFRGPPEDTQYFGPGTRLTVL.

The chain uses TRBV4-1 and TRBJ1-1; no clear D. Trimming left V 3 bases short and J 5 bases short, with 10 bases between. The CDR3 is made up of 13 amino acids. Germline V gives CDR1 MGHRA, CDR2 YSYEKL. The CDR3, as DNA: TGCGCCAGCAGCCACGCCGGACGGACTGAAGCTTTCTTT. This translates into CASSHAGRTEAFF.

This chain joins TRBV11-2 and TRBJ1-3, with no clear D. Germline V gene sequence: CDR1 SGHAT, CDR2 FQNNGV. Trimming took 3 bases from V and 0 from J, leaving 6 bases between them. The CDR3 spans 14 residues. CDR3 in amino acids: CASSFVRSGNTIYF. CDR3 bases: TGTGCCAGCAGCTTTGTCCGCTCTGGAAACACCATATATTTT.

Here the CDR3 reads CACRGGGTDTQYF. Here the CDR3 DNA reads TGTGCCTGTCGGGGGGGCGGCACAGATACGCAGTATTTT. This sequence joins TRBV30 and TRBJ2-3, with 8 bases that match TRBD2. CDR1 GTSNPN and CDR2 SVGIG come from the germline V gene (reference sequence). Trimming took 6 bases from V and 1 from J; bases not matched to a gene: 3. The CDR3 has 13 residues.

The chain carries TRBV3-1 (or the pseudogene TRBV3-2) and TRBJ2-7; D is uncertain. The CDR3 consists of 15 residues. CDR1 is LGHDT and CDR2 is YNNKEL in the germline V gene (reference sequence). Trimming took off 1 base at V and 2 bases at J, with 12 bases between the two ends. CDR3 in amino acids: CASSQGQDFAYEQYF. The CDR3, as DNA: TGTGCCAGCAGCCAAGGCCAAGACTTTGCCTACGAGCAGTACTTC.

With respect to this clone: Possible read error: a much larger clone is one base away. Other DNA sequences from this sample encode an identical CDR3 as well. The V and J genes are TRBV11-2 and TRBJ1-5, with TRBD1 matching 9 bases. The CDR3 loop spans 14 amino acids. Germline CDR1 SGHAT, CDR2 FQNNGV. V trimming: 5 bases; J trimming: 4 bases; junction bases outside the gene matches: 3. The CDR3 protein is CASSQDRGNQPQHF. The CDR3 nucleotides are TGTGCCAGCAGCCAGGACAGGGGAAATCAGCCCCAGCATTTT.

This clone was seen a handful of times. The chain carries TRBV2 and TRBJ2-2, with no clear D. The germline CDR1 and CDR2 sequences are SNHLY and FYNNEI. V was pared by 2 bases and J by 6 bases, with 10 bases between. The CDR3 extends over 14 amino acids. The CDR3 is CASSEKTWSGELFF. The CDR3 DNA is TGTGCCAGCAGTGAAAAGACTTGGTCCGGGGAGCTGTTTTTT.

The CDR3 bases are TGTGCCAGCCGAGGGACAGGGCTCTACGAGCAGTACTTC. It codes for CASRGTGLYEQYF. The V call is TRBV2, the J call TRBJ2-7; 9 bases fit TRBD1. With 8 bases clipped from V and 3 bases from J, the junction kept 5 bases outside the gene matches. This CDR3 spans 13 amino acids. From germline, CDR1 is SNHLY and CDR2 FYNNEI.

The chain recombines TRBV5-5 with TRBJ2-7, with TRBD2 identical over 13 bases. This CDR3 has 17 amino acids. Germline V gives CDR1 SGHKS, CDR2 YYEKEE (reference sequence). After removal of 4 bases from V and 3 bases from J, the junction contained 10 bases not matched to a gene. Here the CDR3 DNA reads TGTGCCAGCAGCCCCCAAGGGACTAGCGGGGCGTTCTACGAGCAGTACTTC. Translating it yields CASSPQGTSGAFYEQYF.

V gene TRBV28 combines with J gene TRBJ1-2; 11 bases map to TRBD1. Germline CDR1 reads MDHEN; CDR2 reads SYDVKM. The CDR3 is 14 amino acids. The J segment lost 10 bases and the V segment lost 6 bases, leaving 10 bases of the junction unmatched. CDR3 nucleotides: TGTGCCAGCAGCAGAGGACAGGGGGCATTACCCTACACCTTC. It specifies CASSRGQGALPYTF.

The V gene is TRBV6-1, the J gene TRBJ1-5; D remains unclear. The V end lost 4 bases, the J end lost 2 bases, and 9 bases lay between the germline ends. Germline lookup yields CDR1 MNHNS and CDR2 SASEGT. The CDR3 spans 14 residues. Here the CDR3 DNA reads TGTGCCAGCAGTGGTGGCAGCCGCAATCAGCCCCAGCATTTT. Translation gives CASSGGSRNQPQHF.

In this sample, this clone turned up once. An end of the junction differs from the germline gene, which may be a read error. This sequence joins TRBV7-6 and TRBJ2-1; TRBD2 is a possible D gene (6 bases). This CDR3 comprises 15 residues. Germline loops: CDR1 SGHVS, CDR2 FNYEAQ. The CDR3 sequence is CASSLTGSEGGTRIF. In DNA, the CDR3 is TGTGCCAGCAGCTTAACTGGGTCAGAGGGCGGGACCAGGATCTTC.